The clone carrying this T cell receptor (beta chain) appeared many times. Its target is not known. V dropped 4 bases and J dropped 0; count of bases not matched to a gene: 6. The V gene's germline CDR1 is DFQATT and CDR2 SNEGSKA (reference sequence). The CDR3 consists of 16 residues. Unique molecular identifiers featured in how the TCRbeta library was prepared. Each CDR3 protein is one row after TCRdb ran MiXCR on the PCR reads. In the table there are about 27,000 distinct CDR3 sequences, 6.3% of which are singletons. This record comes from a study of T-cell reconstitution after alpha-beta-depleted transplantation in children. Study-level points and caveats: About two months after transplant, alpha-beta T cells reportedly came from several hundred expanded graft clones.

The source was PBMCs, mostly from graft donor cells, collected 180 days after TCRalphabeta/CD19-depleted stem cell transplant. The V call is TRBV20-1, the J call TRBJ2-3; 11 bases map to TRBD2. This receptor was taken from a male patient under 18 who had a stem cell transplant for acute myeloid leukemia, so the T cells may come from the graft donor. The CDR3 sequence is CSATRRLAGSTDTQYF. CDR3 nucleotide sequence: TGCAGTGCTACACGAAGACTAGCGGGGAGCACAGATACGCAGTATTTT.